Below, one T cell receptor (beta chain) is given with its context. The antigen is undetermined. This record belongs to a study of cytomegalovirus exposure and HLA in healthy donors. Study observations and caveats: Rarity held for most TCR sequences, but there were some public TCRs that occurred in many donors.

The PCR made use of 60 Vbeta and 13 Jbeta primers. Assay: immunoSEQ multiplex PCR; the TCRdb copy retains only in-frame clones and omits some. The data contain 110,000 or so clones, roughly two thirds of them singletons. V lost 1 base, J lost 10 bases, and 9 bases stayed unmatched. The CDR3 covers 14 residues. Germline V lookup: CDR1 LGHNT, CDR2 FRNRAP. This TCR was sampled from a man between 35 and 55 years old in good health and CMV-seronegative. Material: PBMCs. The rearrangement joins TRBV12-5 to TRBJ1-1; 7 bases line up with TRBD1. The CDR3 nucleotides are TGTGCTAGTGGTTTGGGGTACCGACAGGGTTCAGCTTTCTTT. It specifies CASGLGYRQGSAFF. Using reference TRBV12-5 and TRBJ1-1 for the parts outside the CDR3, the full variable domain is DARVTQTPRHKVTEMGQEVTMRCQPILGHNTVFWYRQTMMQGLELLAYFRNRAPLDDSGMPKDRFSAEMPDATLATLKIQPSEPRDSAVYFCASGLGYRQGSAFFGQGTRLTVV.